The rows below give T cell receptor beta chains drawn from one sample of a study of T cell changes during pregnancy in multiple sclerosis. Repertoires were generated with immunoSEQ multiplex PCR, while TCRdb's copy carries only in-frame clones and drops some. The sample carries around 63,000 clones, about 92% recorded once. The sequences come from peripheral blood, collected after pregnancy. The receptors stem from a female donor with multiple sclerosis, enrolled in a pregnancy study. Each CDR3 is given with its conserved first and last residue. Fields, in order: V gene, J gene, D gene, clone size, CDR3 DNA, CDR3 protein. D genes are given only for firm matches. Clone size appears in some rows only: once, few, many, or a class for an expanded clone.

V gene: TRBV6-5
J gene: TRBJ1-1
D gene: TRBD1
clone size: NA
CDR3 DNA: TGTGCCAGCAGTGCCGACAGGGGGCATCACACTGAAGCTTTCTTT
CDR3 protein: CASSADRGHHTEAFF

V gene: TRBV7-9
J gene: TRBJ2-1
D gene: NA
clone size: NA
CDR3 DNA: TGTGCCAGCAGCTTGGATCGGGAGCCCTACAATGAGCAGTTCTTC
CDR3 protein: CASSLDREPYNEQFF

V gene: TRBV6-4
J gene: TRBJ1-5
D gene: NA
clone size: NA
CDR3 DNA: TGTGCCAGCAGTGAGGGACTCAGCAATCAGCCCCAGCATTTT
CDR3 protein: CASSEGLSNQPQHF

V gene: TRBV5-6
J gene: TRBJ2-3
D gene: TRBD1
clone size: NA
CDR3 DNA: TGTGCCAGCAGTTCCGAGACAGGGGGCGACGCAGATACGCAGTATTTT
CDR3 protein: CASSSETGGDADTQYF

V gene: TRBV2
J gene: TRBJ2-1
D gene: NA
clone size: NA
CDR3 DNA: TGTGCCAGCAGTCTCCATAGTGAGCAGTTCTTC
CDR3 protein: CASSLHSEQFF

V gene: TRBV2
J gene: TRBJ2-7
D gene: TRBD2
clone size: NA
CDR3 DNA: TGTGCCAGCAGTGTGGATAGCGGGAGGTCTTTGGCCGAGCAGTACTTC
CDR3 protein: CASSVDSGRSLAEQYF

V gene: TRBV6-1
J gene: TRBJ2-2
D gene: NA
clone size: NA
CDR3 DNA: TGTGCCAGCAGTGTGGAGAGGGCCGCGAACACCGGGGAGCTGTTTTTT
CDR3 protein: CASSVERAANTGELFF

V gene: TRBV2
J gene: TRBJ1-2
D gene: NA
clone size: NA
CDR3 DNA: TGTGCCAGCAGCGTCACAAACCATGGCTACACCTTC
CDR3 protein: CASSVTNHGYTF

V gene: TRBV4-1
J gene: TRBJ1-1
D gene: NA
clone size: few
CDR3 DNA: TGCGCCAGCAGCCAAGATCCCATTAACACTGAAGCTTTCTTT
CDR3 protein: CASSQDPINTEAFF

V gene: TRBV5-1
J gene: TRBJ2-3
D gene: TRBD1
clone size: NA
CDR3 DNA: TGCGCCAGCAGCTTGGCCGTGACAGGGGGGACAGATACGCAGTATTTT
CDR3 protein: CASSLAVTGGTDTQYF

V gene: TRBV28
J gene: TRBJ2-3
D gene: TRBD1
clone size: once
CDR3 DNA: TGTGCCAGCAGTTCCGGTGGGACAGGGCGGACAGATACGCAGTATTTT
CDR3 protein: CASSSGGTGRTDTQYF

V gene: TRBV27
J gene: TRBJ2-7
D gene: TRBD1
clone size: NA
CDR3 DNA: TGTGCCAGCAGGGGACAGGGTTTCTACGAGCAGTACTTC
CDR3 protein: CASRGQGFYEQYF

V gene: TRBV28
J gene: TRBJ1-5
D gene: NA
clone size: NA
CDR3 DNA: TGTGCCAGCAGTTTGGGGCAGGGTAATCAGCCCCAGCATTTT
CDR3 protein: CASSLGQGNQPQHF

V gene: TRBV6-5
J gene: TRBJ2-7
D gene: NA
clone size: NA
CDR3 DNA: TGTGCCACCCGAACAGGGAAGGGTTACGAGCAGTACTTC
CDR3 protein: CATRTGKGYEQYF

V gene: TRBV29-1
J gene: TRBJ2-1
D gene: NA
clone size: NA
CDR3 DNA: TGCAGCGTTGAAAACAGGGAAAGGTTTGATGAGCAGTTCTTC
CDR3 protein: CSVENRERFDEQFF

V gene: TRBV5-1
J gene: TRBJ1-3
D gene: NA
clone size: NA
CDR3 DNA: TGCGCCAGCAGACCGGGACTCAGCTCTGGAAACACCATATATTTT
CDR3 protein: CASRPGLSSGNTIYF

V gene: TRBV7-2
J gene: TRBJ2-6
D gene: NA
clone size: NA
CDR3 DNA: TGTGCCAGCAGCTTCAGGGGAACCGGGGCCAACGTCCTGACTTTC
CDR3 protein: CASSFRGTGANVLTF

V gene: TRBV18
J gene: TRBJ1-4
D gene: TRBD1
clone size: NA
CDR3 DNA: TGTGCCAGCTCAAAGGGACAGGCAACTAATGAAAAACTGTTTTTT
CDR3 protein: CASSKGQATNEKLFF

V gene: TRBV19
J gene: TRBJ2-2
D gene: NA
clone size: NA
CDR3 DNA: TGTGCCAGTTCAGGGCTATGGAACACCGGGGAGCTGTTTTTT
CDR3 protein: CASSGLWNTGELFF

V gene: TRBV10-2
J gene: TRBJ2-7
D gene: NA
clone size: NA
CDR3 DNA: TGCGCCAGCAGTGAGTCCGGGTGGCGGAACACCTACGAGCAGTACTTC
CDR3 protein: CASSESGWRNTYEQYF